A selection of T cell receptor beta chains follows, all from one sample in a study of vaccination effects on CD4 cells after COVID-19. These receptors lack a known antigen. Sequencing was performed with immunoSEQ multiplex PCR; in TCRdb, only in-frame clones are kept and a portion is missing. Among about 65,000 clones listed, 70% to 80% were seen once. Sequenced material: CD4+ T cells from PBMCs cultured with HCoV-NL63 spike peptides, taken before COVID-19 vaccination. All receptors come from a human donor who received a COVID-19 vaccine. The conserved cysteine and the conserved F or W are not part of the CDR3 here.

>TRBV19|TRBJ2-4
ASSHNTRGELAKNIQY
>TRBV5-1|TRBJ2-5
ASSDASGGVVETQY
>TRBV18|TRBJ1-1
ASSPPVRGRETEAF
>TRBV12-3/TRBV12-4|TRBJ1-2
ASSLEGKRGYT
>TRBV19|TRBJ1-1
ASREQGKNTEAF
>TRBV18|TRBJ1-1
ASSRTGPTEAF
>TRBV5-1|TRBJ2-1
ASSPAGVFYNEQF
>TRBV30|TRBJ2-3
AWKRQLSSTDTQY
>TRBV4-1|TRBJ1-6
ASSQEGGTGRNSPLH
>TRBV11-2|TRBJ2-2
ASSLDIGRAGELF
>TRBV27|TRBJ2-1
ASSARDFPLLNEQF
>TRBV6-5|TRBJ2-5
ASSYSLGTQY
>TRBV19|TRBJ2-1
ASTSAGGSYNEQF
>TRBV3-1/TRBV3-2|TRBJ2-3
ASSQQTGLPQY
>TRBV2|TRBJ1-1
ASTILRQGNTEAF
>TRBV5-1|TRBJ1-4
ASSSGQGAYTEKLF
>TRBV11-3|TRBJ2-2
ASSTGSGTGELF
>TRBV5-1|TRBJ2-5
ASSPGLAGETQY
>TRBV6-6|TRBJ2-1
ASSYGGQTYNEQF
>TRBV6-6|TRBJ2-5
ASSLIGMETQY
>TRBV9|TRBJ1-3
ASSKLTSTGNTIY
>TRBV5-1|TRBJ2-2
ASSPDINTGELF
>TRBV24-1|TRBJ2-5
ATSAGPQETQY
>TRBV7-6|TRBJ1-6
ASSLVPGDLMDSPLH
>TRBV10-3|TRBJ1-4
AISESGGEEKLF
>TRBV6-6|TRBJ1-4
ASSFGGDNEKLF
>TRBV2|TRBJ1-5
ASAAGRRSNQPQH
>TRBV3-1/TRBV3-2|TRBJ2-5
ASSQDGFSRETQY
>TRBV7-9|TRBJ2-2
ASSLNGGNTGELF
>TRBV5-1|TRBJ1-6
ASSLSGGSYNSPLH
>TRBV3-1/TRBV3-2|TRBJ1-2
ASSLRTGGHGYT
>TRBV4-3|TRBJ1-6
ASSQEQFSSPLH
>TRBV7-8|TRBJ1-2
ASSLVQSGYGYT
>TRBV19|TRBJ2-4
ASSPRWVPGIQY
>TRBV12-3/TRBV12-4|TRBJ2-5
ASSLRKETQY
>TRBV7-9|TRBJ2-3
ASSPTRNRGTDTQY
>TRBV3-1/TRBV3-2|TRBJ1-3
ASSREPNTGNTIY
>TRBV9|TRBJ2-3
ASKPALGTDTQY
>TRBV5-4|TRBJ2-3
ASSTREGTDTQY
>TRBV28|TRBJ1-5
ASRNRVGNQPQH
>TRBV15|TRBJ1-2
ATDQDRNYGYT
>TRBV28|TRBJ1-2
ASHTTGGLQSNYGYT
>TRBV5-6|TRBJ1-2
ASSLVGGYT
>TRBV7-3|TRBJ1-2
ASSLDATPGGGYT
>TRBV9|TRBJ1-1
ASSAFRRGDTEAF
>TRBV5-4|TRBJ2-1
ASSLGQGTYNEQF
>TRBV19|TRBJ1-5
ASSRTGSNQPQH
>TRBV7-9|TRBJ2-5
ASSRTVETQY
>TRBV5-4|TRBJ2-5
ASSQALGGRQETQY
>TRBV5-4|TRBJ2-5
ASSFLSSQQTQY
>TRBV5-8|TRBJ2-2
ASSLNTGELF
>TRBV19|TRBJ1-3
ASSIPDAGGSGNTIY
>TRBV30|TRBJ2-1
AWSAVKKGSYNEQF
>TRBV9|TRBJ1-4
ASSKQGGGEKLF